This T cell receptor beta chain was obtained from a study of OX40 agonist ivuxolimab in advanced cancers. Overall study results and limits: Partial responders at 0.1-3.0 mg/kg showed near-lowest clonal expansion.

TCRdb's copy holds only in-frame clones and misses some; the assay was immunoSEQ multiplex PCR. The profile covers tens of thousands of clones, with more than 85% appearing a single time and about 9% taken by the ten largest. Enrollment shut out patients with autoimmune disease history or systemic immunosuppression. The CDR3 consists of 14 residues. Unmatched junction bases numbered 0, after V lost 3 bases and J lost 1 base. Germline V CDR1 and CDR2: SGHTA, FQGNSA. Concerning this clone: What it binds is not known.

The sample here was CD4+ or CD8+ T cells sorted from blood, taken in a trial of the OX40 agonist ivuxolimab. This sequence was found in an adult with an advanced solid tumor such as melanoma, head and neck, liver or kidney cancer. The J gene is TRBJ2-3, the V gene TRBV7-2; 8 bases align to TRBD2. The CDR3 nucleotides read TGTGCCAGCAGCTTTAGCGGGGGCACAGATACGCAGTATTTT. The encoded protein is CASSFSGGTDTQYF.